This is a list of T cell receptor beta chains from one sample in a study of tumor-infiltrating lymphocytes in primary liver carcinoma. TCRdb ran MiXCR on the multiplex PCR reads and lists one entry per CDR3 protein. This table holds over 250,000 distinct CDR3 sequences, 50% to 60% found once. The sequenced sample consisted of peripheral blood. The receptor source for this set is a young woman with primary liver carcinoma and hepatitis B virus infection. Each CDR3 is given with its conserved first and last residue. A D gene is named only where the DNA matches it firmly. Not every row has a clone size; where given, it reads once, few, many or a size class.

v_call: TRBV5-4; clone_size: few; d_call: -; j_call: TRBJ2-3; cdr3_aa: CASSSDSTDTQYF; cdr3_nt: TGTGCCAGCAGCTCGGACAGCACAGATACGCAGTATTTT
v_call: TRBV29-1; clone_size: many; d_call: -; j_call: TRBJ2-2; cdr3_aa: CSVEEVGTGTGELFF; cdr3_nt: TGCAGCGTTGAAGAAGTAGGCACTGGGACCGGGGAGCTGTTTTTT
v_call: TRBV12-3/TRBV12-4; clone_size: many; d_call: -; j_call: TRBJ2-7; cdr3_aa: CASSLVPSGSSYEQYF; cdr3_nt: TGTGCCAGCAGTTTAGTTCCCAGCGGGTCATCCTACGAGCAGTACTTC
v_call: TRBV19; clone_size: -; d_call: TRBD2; j_call: TRBJ2-2; cdr3_aa: CASIGLAERNIGELFF; cdr3_nt: TGTGCCAGTATTGGACTAGCAGAGAGGAACATCGGGGAGCTGTTTTTT
v_call: TRBV2; clone_size: -; d_call: -; j_call: TRBJ2-1; cdr3_aa: CASMIGLNNERFF; cdr3_nt: TGTGCCAGCATGATCGGACTTAACAATGAGCGGTTCTTC
v_call: TRBV28; clone_size: few; d_call: TRBD2; j_call: TRBJ2-7; cdr3_aa: CASSYLGGTFLSEQYF; cdr3_nt: TGTGCCAGCTCTTACTTGGGGGGGACCTTTTTGAGCGAGCAGTACTTC
v_call: TRBV29-1; clone_size: many; d_call: TRBD2; j_call: TRBJ2-7; cdr3_aa: CSVRTSGGPWEQYF; cdr3_nt: TGCAGCGTAAGGACTAGCGGGGGTCCGTGGGAGCAGTACTTC
v_call: TRBV12-3/TRBV12-4; clone_size: -; d_call: -; j_call: TRBJ2-1; cdr3_aa: CASRARGRSCNEQFF; cdr3_nt: TGTGCCAGCAGAGCAAGGGGGAGGTCCTGCAATGAGCAGTTCTTC
v_call: TRBV12-3/TRBV12-4; clone_size: -; d_call: TRBD1; j_call: TRBJ2-7; cdr3_aa: CASSSRTGWSYEQYF; cdr3_nt: TGTGCCAGCAGTTCCAGGACAGGATGGTCCTACGAGCAATACTTC
v_call: TRBV4-2; clone_size: -; d_call: -; j_call: TRBJ2-1; cdr3_aa: CASSHGTGASIGQFF; cdr3_nt: TGTGCCAGCAGCCACGGGACGGGAGCCTCTATTGGGCAGTTCTTC
v_call: TRBV6-5; clone_size: -; d_call: -; j_call: TRBJ2-1; cdr3_aa: CASSPVNEGRGEQIF; cdr3_nt: TGTGCCAGCAGTCCCGTTAATGAAGGAAGGGGAGAGCAGATCTTC
v_call: TRBV29-1; clone_size: many; d_call: -; j_call: TRBJ2-1; cdr3_aa: CSVSAGSSPYNEQFF; cdr3_nt: TGCAGCGTTAGCGCAGGGAGTAGCCCCTACAATGAGCAGTTCTTC
v_call: TRBV28; clone_size: -; d_call: -; j_call: TRBJ2-7; cdr3_aa: CASSSFWPYEQYF; cdr3_nt: TGTGCCAGCAGTTCCTTCTGGCCCTACGAGCAGTACTTC
v_call: TRBV12-3/TRBV12-4; clone_size: -; d_call: -; j_call: TRBJ1-1; cdr3_aa: CANSQLPQGKGGAQAFF; cdr3_nt: TGTGCCAACAGTCAACTCCCCCAGGGGAAAGGGGGGGCTCAAGCTTTCTTT
v_call: TRBV21-1; clone_size: -; d_call: -; j_call: TRBJ2-7; cdr3_aa: CASSISPSDRECYEQYF; cdr3_nt: TGTGCCAGCAGCATCTCACCCTCAGACAGGGAATGCTACGAGCAGTACTTC
v_call: TRBV29-1; clone_size: -; d_call: TRBD2; j_call: TRBJ2-3; cdr3_aa: CSVIAGLAVSTDTQYF; cdr3_nt: TGCAGCGTTATCGCCGGACTAGCGGTTAGCACAGATACGCAGTATTTT
v_call: TRBV29-1; clone_size: -; d_call: TRBD1; j_call: TRBJ2-7; cdr3_aa: CSVGGGTGGNYEQYF; cdr3_nt: TGCAGCGTTGGGGGCGGAACAGGGGGGAACTACGAGCAGTACTTC
v_call: TRBV4-2; clone_size: few; d_call: TRBD2; j_call: TRBJ2-5; cdr3_aa: CASSQEAGGPKTQYF; cdr3_nt: TGTGCCAGCAGCCAGGAGGCGGGAGGGCCGAAGACCCAGTACTTC
v_call: TRBV7-2; clone_size: -; d_call: -; j_call: TRBJ2-7; cdr3_aa: CASSLVVSGNDEQYF; cdr3_nt: TGTGCCAGCAGCTTAGTTGTATCGGGAAACGACGAGCAGTACTTC
v_call: TRBV6-5; clone_size: -; d_call: -; j_call: TRBJ1-6; cdr3_aa: CASSLETGYNSPLHF; cdr3_nt: TGTGCCAGCAGCCTAGAGACAGGATATAATTCACCCCTCCACTTT
v_call: TRBV6-2/TRBV6-3; clone_size: -; d_call: TRBD2; j_call: TRBJ2-5; cdr3_aa: CASRASGRAREIQYF; cdr3_nt: TGTGCCAGCAGAGCTAGCGGGAGGGCGCGAGAGATCCAGTACTTC
v_call: TRBV11-1; clone_size: -; d_call: TRBD1; j_call: TRBJ2-7; cdr3_aa: CASSTPQGWSYEQCF; cdr3_nt: TGTGCAAGCAGCACCCCACAGGGGTGGTCCTACGAGCAGTGCTTC
v_call: TRBV13; clone_size: few; d_call: -; j_call: TRBJ2-7; cdr3_aa: CASSFRPGEQYF; cdr3_nt: TGTGCCAGCAGCTTCCGGCCGGGGGAGCAGTACTTC
v_call: TRBV6-1; clone_size: -; d_call: -; j_call: TRBJ1-3; cdr3_aa: CASRAGLSSGNTIYF; cdr3_nt: TGTGCCAGCAGAGCGGGACTGAGCTCTGGAAACACCATATATTTT
v_call: TRBV29-1; clone_size: -; d_call: -; j_call: TRBJ1-1; cdr3_aa: CSVEPLEVFF; cdr3_nt: TGCAGCGTTGAACCCCTTGAAGTTTTCTTT
v_call: TRBV4-1; clone_size: -; d_call: -; j_call: TRBJ1-1; cdr3_aa: CASSRLGRDTEAFF; cdr3_nt: TGCGCCAGCAGCCGTTTGGGTCGGGACACTGAAGCTTTCTTT
v_call: TRBV6-1; clone_size: few; d_call: -; j_call: TRBJ2-3; cdr3_aa: CATQKREEGDTQYF; cdr3_nt: TGTGCCACCCAGAAGAGGGAAGAAGGAGATACGCAGTATTTT
v_call: TRBV6-1; clone_size: few; d_call: TRBD1; j_call: TRBJ2-7; cdr3_aa: CASVYAGTASYEQYF; cdr3_nt: TGTGCCAGCGTCTACGCCGGGACAGCCTCCTACGAGCAGTACTTC
v_call: TRBV6-2/TRBV6-3; clone_size: many; d_call: -; j_call: TRBJ2-1; cdr3_aa: CASSYPWSSYNEQFF; cdr3_nt: TGTGCCAGCAGTTACCCGTGGAGCTCCTACAATGAGCAGTTCTTC
v_call: TRBV6-5; clone_size: few; d_call: -; j_call: TRBJ1-5; cdr3_aa: CASSYGQGEGPQHF; cdr3_nt: TGTGCCAGCAGTTACGGGCAGGGAGAGGGGCCCCAGCATTTT